One and the same sample provided the 28 T cell receptor beta chains below, sequenced in a study of T cells in Graves' hyperthyroidism and ophthalmopathy. Regions amplified from RNA transcripts were the TCR beta CDR3 regions. Using the HTBI primer set, a first-round RT-PCR was run on the TCR CDR3. MiXCR, run by TCRdb on the multiplex PCR reads, gives a single entry per CDR3 protein. The table shows hundreds of thousands of distinct CDR3 sequences, with about 14% occurring only once. Input material: blood. These TCRs come from a woman between 50 and 59 years old with Graves' ophthalmopathy.

The V call is TRBV29-1, the J call TRBJ1-1; D unclear. V was shortened by 6 bases and J by 4 bases, with 12 bases between the two germline ends. Germline CDR1 and CDR2: SQVTM and ANQGSEA. CDR3 length: 12 amino acids. CDR3 nucleotide sequence: TGCAGCGTAAAGAGGGTCGGCACTGAAGCTTTCTTT. Its translation: CSVKRVGTEAFF.

This clonotype was counted at least ten times. V usage is TRBV2 and J usage is TRBJ2-5, with 11 bases fitting TRBD2. The CDR3 spans 15 residues. CDR1 and CDR2 from the germline V gene are SNHLY and FYNNEI. Trimming cost V 7 bases and J 5 bases; bases outside gene matches: 9. The CDR3 DNA reads TGTGCCAGCATTGTTAGCGGGAGGGTTTTGGAGACCCAGTACTTC. Translation gives CASIVSGRVLETQYF.

This clonotype was picked up a small number of times. The chain joins TRBV12-3 or TRBV12-4 to TRBJ2-7; D gene uncertain. Trimming took off 5 bases at V and 3 bases at J, with 5 bases between the two ends. The CDR3 covers 11 residues. CDR3 DNA sequence: TGTGCCAGCAGTCACTACTACGAGCAGTACTTC. This sequence encodes CASSHYYEQYF.

This clonotype was counted ten times or more. The genes are TRBV20-1 and TRBJ2-7; 9 nucleotides agree with TRBD2. Germline V gene sequence: CDR1 DFQATT, CDR2 SNEGSKA (reference sequence). The CDR3 spans 16 residues. V shed 0 bases, J shed 5 bases, and the junction held 11 bases outside the gene matches. The CDR3 sequence is CSARDSQREAPNEQYF. In nucleotides, the CDR3 is TGCAGTGCTAGAGATTCCCAGCGGGAGGCCCCCAACGAGCAGTACTTC.

In this sample, this clonotype turned up a few times. This chain links TRBV28 with TRBJ2-1; D remains ambiguous. Germline CDR1 reads MDHEN; CDR2 reads SYDVKM. The CDR3 runs 13 residues. The germline V and J ends were trimmed by 3 bases and 3 bases, with 6 bases remaining between them. CDR3 sequence reads: CASSLDHYNEQFF. CDR3 DNA sequence: TGTGCCAGCAGTTTGGACCACTACAATGAGCAGTTCTTC.

This clonotype appeared many times. The chain has TRBV18 and TRBJ2-1, with TRBD2 matching 10 bases. Trimming took 4 bases from V and 8 from J; bases not matched to a gene: 8. From germline, CDR1 is KGHSH and CDR2 LQKENI. This CDR3 comprises 15 residues. CDR3 DNA sequence: TGTGCCAGCTCACGAGCGGGAGGGCCGGTGGATGAGCAGTTCTTC. This codes for CASSRAGGPVDEQFF.

The sample holds many counts of this clonotype. This chain links TRBV18 with TRBJ1-1, with TRBD1 as a possible D gene (5 bases). The CDR3 covers 15 residues. V was shortened by 1 base and J by 1 base, with 10 bases between the two germline ends. Germline V gene lookup returns CDR1 KGHSH and CDR2 LQKENI. In DNA, the CDR3 is TGTGCCAGCTCACCACTACCGGGGGAGAACACTGAAGCTTTCTTT. Its protein is CASSPLPGENTEAFF.

This clonotype was observed a few times. The J gene is TRBJ1-1, the V gene TRBV30; no clear D. CDR3 size: 15 residues. Germline CDR1 is GTSNPN and CDR2 is SVGIG (reference sequence). V gave up 1 base and J gave up 3 bases, with 15 bases separating them. The CDR3 DNA sequence: TGTGCCTGGAGTGCCCTAGGAATCGGGGACACTGAAGCTTTCTTT. It is translated as CAWSALGIGDTEAFF.

This clonotype was detected many times. The chain employs TRBV2 and TRBJ2-1, with a possible D match to TRBD1 (6 bases). Trimming removed 4 bases from V and 0 bases from J, with 10 bases in between. The germline V gene encodes CDR1 SNHLY and CDR2 FYNNEI. This CDR3 is 15 amino acids long. The CDR3 coding sequence is TGTGCCAGCAGTGCAGGGGCCAACTCCTACAATGAGCAGTTCTTC. This encodes CASSAGANSYNEQFF.

This clonotype was detected ten times or more. This chain links TRBV6-1 with TRBJ1-1; D not resolved. CDR3 size: 14 residues. The V end lost 5 bases, the J end lost 0 bases, and 10 bases lay between the germline ends. CDR1 MNHNS and CDR2 SASEGT come from the germline V gene. The CDR3 is CASSYDAMNTEAFF. In DNA form, the CDR3 reads TGTGCCAGCAGTTATGACGCCATGAACACTGAAGCTTTCTTT.

This clonotype was seen more than once but under ten times. The rearrangement uses TRBV5-4 and TRBJ2-1, with 9 positions matching TRBD2. The J segment lost 7 bases and the V segment lost 10 bases, leaving 6 bases of the junction unmatched. From germline, CDR1 is SGHNT and CDR2 YYREEE (reference sequence). The CDR3 contains 12 residues. This CDR3 is CAAGGPRNEQFF. In nucleotides, the CDR3 is TGTGCCGCGGGAGGGCCACGTAATGAGCAGTTCTTC. The full variable domain, its missing parts supplied by reference TRBV5-4 and TRBJ2-1, is ETGVTQSPTHLIKTRGQQVTLRCSSQSGHNTVSWYQQALGQGPQFIFQYYREEENGRGNFPPRFSGLQFPNYSSELNVNALELDDSALYLCAAGGPRNEQFFGPGTRLTVL.

V gene TRBV28 combines with J gene TRBJ2-1, with 7 bases identical to TRBD1. Germline CDR1 is MDHEN and CDR2 is SYDVKM. Trimming cost V 7 bases and J 7 bases; bases outside gene matches: 7. This CDR3 comprises 13 residues. This CDR3 is CASMRQGMNEQFF. The DNA of the CDR3 is TGTGCCAGCATGAGACAGGGTATGAATGAGCAGTTCTTC.

This clonotype was counted at least ten times. The chain carries TRBV28 and TRBJ1-1; 9 bases match TRBD1. Germline V gene data show CDR1 as MDHEN and CDR2 as SYDVKM. CDR3 length: 14 amino acids. J lost 5 bases, V lost 3 bases, and 4 bases had no gene match. CDR3 region: CASSFNRGLTEAFF. CDR3 sequence (DNA): TGTGCCAGCAGTTTTAACAGGGGGCTTACTGAAGCTTTCTTT.

A note on this clonotype: The junction departs from the called germline gene at one end, perhaps through a read error. This chain uses TRBV10-3 with TRBJ2-5; TRBD2 aligns across 14 bases. The CDR3 is made up of 16 amino acids. From germline, CDR1 is ENHRY and CDR2 SYGVKD. Here the CDR3 reads CATSELGLAGGETQYF. CDR3 DNA sequence: TGTGCCACCAGTGAACTCGGACTAGCGGGAGGAGAGACCCAGTACTTC.

In this sample, this clonotype turned up many times. This chain connects TRBV28 to TRBJ2-1; TRBD2 agrees at 13 bases. The CDR3 covers 17 residues. Germline loops: CDR1 MDHEN, CDR2 SYDVKM. Unmatched junction bases numbered 9, after V lost 6 bases and J lost 4 bases. In nucleotides, the CDR3 is TGTGCCAGCAGCCTGCCCCCGGGACTAGCGGGATACAATGAGCAGTTCTTC. It yields the protein CASSLPPGLAGYNEQFF.

Many counts were recorded for this clonotype. The genes are TRBV3-1 and TRBJ2-7; 11 positions agree with TRBD2. This CDR3 is 17 amino acids long. Trimming at V came to 1 base and at J to 3 bases, leaving 8 bases not matched to a gene. In germline, CDR1 is LGHDT, CDR2 YNNKEL (reference sequence). CDR3 nucleotides: TGTGCCAGCAGCCAAGGGGGGCTAGCGGGAGGAGGCTACGAGCAGTACTTC. It is translated as CASSQGGLAGGGYEQYF.

The rearrangement links TRBV20-1 to TRBJ2-3; 11 nucleotides match TRBD2. The CDR3 covers 16 residues. Losses at the gene ends were 0 bases for V and 2 bases for J; bases not matched to a gene: 4. Germline CDR1 and CDR2: DFQATT and SNEGSKA (reference sequence). In nucleotides, the CDR3 is TGCAGTGCTAGAGATCCTAGCGGGAGGCCCACAGATACGCAGTATTTT. Residues: CSARDPSGRPTDTQYF.

This clonotype was counted only a few times. The genes are TRBV12-3 or TRBV12-4 and TRBJ1-1; D is ambiguous. The CDR3 totals 15 residues. V was pared by 3 bases and J by 4 bases, with 15 bases between. DNA for the CDR3: TGTGCCAGCAGTTTCAATCCTAAGATACCCACTGAAGCTTTCTTT. Protein: CASSFNPKIPTEAFF.

This clonotype was counted many times. This chain connects TRBV6-2 or TRBV6-3 to TRBJ2-4; tentatively, D is TRBD1 or TRBD2 (6 bases each). Trimming shortened V by 6 bases and J by 1 base, and 16 bases separated the two germline ends. CDR1 and CDR2 from the germline V gene are MNHEY and SVGEGT. CDR3 length equals 16 residues. As DNA, the CDR3 is TGTGCCAGCAGCGAGCGCCGGGGGCGGGCCAAAAACATTCAGTACTTC. Its translation: CASSERRGRAKNIQYF.

This clonotype has at least ten counts. The chain links TRBV29-1 to TRBJ1-1, with 7 bases lining up with TRBD1. The CDR3 has 14 amino acids. The germline V gene has CDR1 SQVTM and CDR2 ANQGSEA. Trimming cost V 7 bases and J 2 bases; bases outside gene matches: 10. CDR3: CSANRDRLNTEAFF. For the CDR3, the DNA is TGCAGCGCTAACCGGGACAGATTAAACACTGAAGCTTTCTTT.

This clonotype was seen ten or more times. The chain links TRBV29-1 to TRBJ2-3; 11 bases match TRBD2. This CDR3 spans 15 amino acids. Per germline, CDR1 SQVTM and CDR2 ANQGSEA. J was trimmed by 4 bases and V by 1 base; bases with no gene match: 4. CDR3 sequence reads: CSVEVGTSGSDTQYF. For the CDR3, the DNA is TGCAGCGTTGAAGTAGGGACTAGCGGATCAGATACGCAGTATTTT.

The chain couples TRBV9 to TRBJ2-7; no clear D. Trimming stripped 3 bases from V and 3 bases from J, with 13 bases between. The V gene's germline CDR1 is SGDLS and CDR2 YYNGEE. This CDR3 is built from 14 residues. For the CDR3, the DNA is TGTGCCAGCAGCGCCTCAACAGAGAACTACGAGCAGTACTTC. This encodes CASSASTENYEQYF.

This clonotype was seen ten or more times. The chain links TRBV28 to TRBJ2-5; D remains ambiguous. V lost 2 bases to trimming and J lost 7 bases, with 17 bases between them. The CDR3 sequence is 15 residues long. From germline, CDR1 is MDHEN and CDR2 SYDVKM. The CDR3 DNA follows: TGTGCCAGCAGTTTAAGGGCTCCTCGGCGTGGGACCCAGTACTTC. Amino acid sequence: CASSLRAPRRGTQYF.

V gene TRBV5-1 combines with J gene TRBJ1-5, with D hard to call. This CDR3 contains 15 residues. Germline CDR1 is SGHRS and CDR2 is YFSETQ. V lost 5 bases, J lost 4 bases, and 16 bases lay in between. As DNA, the CDR3 is TGCGCCAGCAGAAAAGGAGACAATGGAAATCAGCCCCAGCATTTT. It codes for CASRKGDNGNQPQHF. The full variable domain, in which reference TRBV5-1 and TRBJ1-5 provide the parts outside the CDR3, is KAGVTQTPRYLIKTRGQQVTLSCSPISGHRSVSWYQQTPGQGLQFLFEYFSETQRNKGNFPGRFSGRQFSNSRSEMNVSTLELGDSALYLCASRKGDNGNQPQHFGDGTRLSIL.

This clonotype was recorded at least ten times. V usage is TRBV12-5 and J usage is TRBJ2-7; D is perhaps TRBD1 (5 bases). Trimming removed 3 bases from V and 5 bases from J, with 14 bases in between. Germline-derived CDR1 and CDR2 are LGHNT and FRNRAP. The length of the CDR3 is 14 residues. CDR3 protein: CASGFGQGGNEQYF. CDR3 nucleotide sequence: TGTGCTAGTGGTTTCGGCCAGGGCGGCAACGAGCAGTACTTC.

This clonotype was observed at least ten times. The rearrangement links TRBV19 to TRBJ1-1; maybe TRBD1 (5 bases). Trimming removed 6 bases at V and 1 base at J, with 6 bases between. The CDR3 extends over 12 amino acids. Germline lookup yields CDR1 LNHDA and CDR2 SQIVND (reference sequence). The CDR3 DNA follows: TGTGCCAGTAGGGGGACGAACACTGAAGCTTTCTTT. Protein: CASRGTNTEAFF.

This clonotype was observed a few times. The chain couples TRBV4-1 to TRBJ2-4; TRBD2 matches at 10 bases. Per germline, CDR1 MGHRA and CDR2 YSYEKL. The CDR3 runs to 20 residues. The V and J ends lost 4 bases and 0 bases, in that order; junction bases with no gene match: 15. CDR3 protein: CASSLREVLAGPIAKNIQYF. The CDR3 DNA is TGCGCCAGCAGCCTAAGAGAGGTACTAGCGGGACCGATAGCCAAAAACATTCAGTACTTC.

Ten or more counts support this clonotype. V usage is TRBV3-1 and J usage is TRBJ2-6, with a possible D match to TRBD1 (5 bases). Trimming pared 1 base from V and 0 bases from J, leaving 22 bases between. The CDR3 is 21 residues long. Germline V lookup: CDR1 LGHDT, CDR2 YNNKEL (reference sequence). The CDR3 loop is CASSQVREGVMRSSGANVLTF. The CDR3 nucleotides read TGTGCCAGCAGCCAAGTGAGAGAAGGGGTCATGCGAAGCTCTGGGGCCAACGTCCTGACTTTC.